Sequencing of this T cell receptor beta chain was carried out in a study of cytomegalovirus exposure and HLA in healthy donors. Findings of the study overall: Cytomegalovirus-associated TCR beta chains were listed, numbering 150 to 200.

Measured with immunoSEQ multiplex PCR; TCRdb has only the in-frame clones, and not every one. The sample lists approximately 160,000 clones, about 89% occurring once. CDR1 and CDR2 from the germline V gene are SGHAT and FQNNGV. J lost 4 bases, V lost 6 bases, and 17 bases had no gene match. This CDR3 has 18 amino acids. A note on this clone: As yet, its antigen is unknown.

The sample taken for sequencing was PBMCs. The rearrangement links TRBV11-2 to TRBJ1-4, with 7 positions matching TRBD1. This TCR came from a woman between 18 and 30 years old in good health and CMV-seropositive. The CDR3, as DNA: TGTGCCAGCAGTTCCAGAGAGAGCCCGGGACAGAGTAATGAAAAACTGTTTTTT. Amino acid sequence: CASSSRESPGQSNEKLFF.